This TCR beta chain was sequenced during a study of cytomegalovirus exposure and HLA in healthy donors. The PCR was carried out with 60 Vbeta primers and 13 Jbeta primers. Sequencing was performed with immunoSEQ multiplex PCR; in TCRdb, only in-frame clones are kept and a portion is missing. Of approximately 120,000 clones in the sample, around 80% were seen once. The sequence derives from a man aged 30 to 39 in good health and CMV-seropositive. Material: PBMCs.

CDR3 nucleotides: TGTGCCAGCAAAGGGGAGGGCCCCGAGCAGTACTTC. It translates to CASKGEGPEQYF. The chain uses TRBV2 and TRBJ2-7, with TRBD2 matching 7 bases. This CDR3 has 12 residues. V gave up 7 bases and J gave up 6 bases; unmatched junction bases: 6. The germline V gene encodes CDR1 SNHLY and CDR2 FYNNEI.